These 26 T cell receptor beta chains originate from one sample sequenced in a study of OX40 agonist ivuxolimab in advanced cancers. Clones were read by immunoSEQ multiplex PCR, and TCRdb kept only the in-frame ones, dropping some. The sample carries some 80,000 clones, approximately 84% recorded once. This specimen consisted of CD4+ or CD8+ T cells sorted from blood, obtained in a trial of the OX40 agonist ivuxolimab. The source is an adult with an advanced solid tumor such as melanoma, head and neck, liver or kidney cancer.

The genes are TRBV6-6 and TRBJ1-1, with D hard to call. Trimming pared 0 bases from V and 1 base from J, leaving 9 bases between. This CDR3 has 15 amino acids. Germline loops: CDR1 MNHNY, CDR2 SVGAGI (reference sequence). CDR3 nucleotides: TGTGCCAGCAGTTACTCGGGATGGTCGAACACTGAAGCTTTCTTT. It encodes CASSYSGWSNTEAFF.

The rearrangement uses TRBV7-9 and TRBJ1-1; the D gene is possibly TRBD1 (5 bases). This CDR3 has 11 residues. V lost 8 bases and J lost 4, with 8 bases in between. The germline V gene has CDR1 SEHNR and CDR2 FQNEAQ (reference sequence). The CDR3 here is CASLGGTEAFF. In nucleotides, the CDR3 is TGTGCCAGCCTGGGGGGCACTGAAGCTTTCTTT.

The V gene is TRBV28, the J gene TRBJ2-7; D call uncertain. CDR1 and CDR2 from the germline V gene are MDHEN and SYDVKM. Trimming pared 5 bases from V and 3 bases from J, leaving 11 bases between. The CDR3 spans 13 residues. The CDR3 nucleotides are TGTGCCAGCAGTCACCTACCCATCTACGAGCAGTACTTC. Its protein is CASSHLPIYEQYF.

The table lists this clone with a count of one. V gene TRBV6-1 combines with J gene TRBJ1-6, with D uncertain. The CDR3 extends over 17 amino acids. V was cut by 4 bases and J by 3 bases, with 16 bases left in between. CDR1 MNHNS and CDR2 SASEGT come from the germline V gene. CDR3 sequence: CASSAPQGFDYNSPLHF. The CDR3 nucleotides are TGTGCCAGCAGTGCCCCTCAAGGGTTCGACTATAATTCACCCCTCCACTTT.

V usage is TRBV6-5 and J usage is TRBJ2-5; no clear D gene. CDR3 length equals 12 residues. Trimming removed 5 bases at V and 1 base at J, with 5 bases between. The V gene's germline CDR1 is MNHEY and CDR2 SVGAGI. The CDR3: CASSLGQETQYF. The CDR3 DNA is TGTGCCAGCAGTCTTGGCCAAGAGACCCAGTACTTC.

This clone was detected only a few times. This CDR3 reads CASSPGQKTYNEQFF. The CDR3 DNA sequence: TGCGCCAGCAGCCCGGGACAGAAAACCTACAATGAGCAGTTCTTC. The chain combines TRBV5-1 with TRBJ2-1; 7 bases align to TRBD1. This CDR3 has 15 residues. Per germline, CDR1 SGHRS and CDR2 YFSETQ. The junction had 6 bases not matched to a gene; V was cut back by 4 bases and J by 2 bases.

The table lists this clone with a count of one. V is TRBV10-3 and J is TRBJ2-7; TRBD1 matches at 7 bases. Germline lookup yields CDR1 ENHRY and CDR2 SYGVKD. With V trimmed by 3 bases and J by 1 base, 9 bases remained unmatched. The CDR3 covers 16 residues. CDR3 in DNA: TGTGCCATCAGTGACCCTACCGGGACAGCATCCTACGAGCAGTACTTC. Its protein product is CAISDPTGTASYEQYF.

This chain joins TRBV29-1 and TRBJ1-5, with TRBD1 matching 8 bases. Trimming took 7 bases from V and 5 from J; bases not matched to a gene: 7. The CDR3 is 13 residues long. CDR1 and CDR2 (germline): SQVTM, ANQGSEA. Here the CDR3 reads CSAGQGIDQPQHF. The CDR3 bases are TGCAGCGCAGGACAGGGAATTGATCAGCCCCAGCATTTT.

The chain joins TRBV5-4 to TRBJ1-4, with TRBD1 as a possible D gene (5 bases). Germline V lookup: CDR1 SGHNT, CDR2 YYREEE (reference sequence). This CDR3 comprises 15 residues. The V gene lost 5 bases and the J gene lost 0 bases, with 11 bases spanning the gap. Written as DNA, the CDR3 is TGTGCCAGCAGGCCCGACAGAACAACTAATGAAAAACTGTTTTTT. It encodes CASRPDRTTNEKLFF.

The chain has TRBV12-5 and TRBJ2-1, with 7 nucleotides matching TRBD2. This CDR3 contains 13 residues. CDR1 is LGHNT and CDR2 is FRNRAP in the germline V gene. V trimming: 1 base; J trimming: 14 bases; junction bases outside the gene matches: 8. The CDR3 region has the DNA TGTGCTAGTGGTTTGGCGGGGGACTACCGGGAGTTCTTC. Its translation: CASGLAGDYREFF. Complete variable domain (other parts from reference TRBV12-5 and TRBJ2-1): DARVTQTPRHKVTEMGQEVTMRCQPILGHNTVFWYRQTMMQGLELLAYFRNRAPLDDSGMPKDRFSAEMPDATLATLKIQPSEPRDSAVYFCASGLAGDYREFFGPGTRLTVL.

The rearrangement uses TRBV18 and TRBJ2-5; D may be TRBD1 or TRBD2 (5 bases each). The CDR3 runs 13 residues. The germline CDR1 and CDR2 sequences are KGHSH and LQKENI. V was clipped by 6 bases and J by 5 bases, with 13 bases between them. The CDR3 sequence is CASSSGTRETQYF. CDR3 sequence (DNA): TGTGCCAGCTCCTCAGGGACCCGGGAGACCCAGTACTTC. Full variable domain (outside the CDR3, taken from reference TRBV18 and TRBJ2-5): NAGVMQNPRHLVRRRGQEARLRCSPMKGHSHVYWYRQLPEEGLKFMVYLQKENIIDESGMPKERFSAEFPKEGPSILRIQQVVRGDSAAYFCASSSGTRETQYFGPGTRLLVL.

This rearrangement joins TRBV4-3 to TRBJ2-1; 8 bases align to TRBD1. Germline CDR1 LGHNA, CDR2 YSLEER. V gave up 1 base and J gave up 5 bases; unmatched junction bases: 13. The CDR3 covers 18 residues. CDR3 sequence (DNA): TGCGCCAGCAGCCAAGTTAGGGGTCGGACAGGGAGAAACAATGAGCAGTTCTTC. It specifies CASSQVRGRTGRNNEQFF.

The chain carries TRBV6-5 and TRBJ2-1, with D perhaps TRBD2 (5 bases). With 3 bases removed from V and 12 bases from J, the gap between germline ends came to 15 bases. Germline V gives CDR1 MNHEY, CDR2 SVGAGI. The CDR3 has 13 amino acids. The CDR3 loop reads CASSYDGLLRQFF. The CDR3 DNA follows: TGTGCCAGCAGTTATGACGGACTCCTACGGCAGTTCTTC.

V usage is TRBV11-3 and J usage is TRBJ2-2; 7 nucleotides match TRBD2. J gave up 4 bases and V 5 bases, and 10 bases lay outside the gene matches. The CDR3 runs to 16 residues. Looked up from germline, CDR1 is SGHNT and CDR2 is YENEEA. The CDR3 spells CASSPRLAGATGELFF. DNA of the CDR3: TGTGCCAGCAGCCCCCGACTAGCTGGTGCCACCGGGGAGCTGTTTTTT.

The CDR3 loop is CASSFRATGAYEQYF. The CDR3 DNA is TGCGCCAGCAGCTTTCGGGCGACCGGAGCCTACGAGCAGTACTTC. This sequence joins TRBV5-1 and TRBJ2-7; no reliable D call. The V gene's germline CDR1 is SGHRS and CDR2 YFSETQ. The ends were cut back, 2 bases at V and 2 bases at J, with 14 bases in the middle. The CDR3 is made up of 15 amino acids.

The V gene is TRBV5-6, the J gene TRBJ1-5; possible D gene TRBD1, 5 bases. V was clipped by 4 bases and J by 0 bases, with 14 bases between them. The CDR3 is made up of 16 amino acids. In germline, CDR1 is SGHDT, CDR2 YYEEEE. The DNA of the CDR3 is TGTGCCAGCAGCCTATTTACAGGATATAGCAATCAGCCCCAGCATTTT. It encodes CASSLFTGYSNQPQHF.

The chain recombines TRBV19 with TRBJ1-5; D may be TRBD1 (6 bases). CDR3 size: 13 residues. With 8 bases removed from V and 7 bases from J, the gap between germline ends came to 15 bases. The V gene's germline CDR1 is LNHDA and CDR2 SQIVND (reference sequence). The CDR3 DNA reads as TGTGCCAGTTCATCAGGGGAAAGACAGCCCCAGCATTTT. This gives the protein CASSSGERQPQHF.

The J gene is TRBJ2-3, the V gene TRBV12-5, with 8 bases matching TRBD2. The CDR3 loop spans 17 amino acids. Trimming at V came to 1 base and at J to 0 bases, leaving 6 bases not matched to a gene. The germline CDR1 and CDR2 sequences are LGHNT and FRNRAP. The chain's CDR3 is CASGLALAGTSTDTQYF. CDR3 nucleotide sequence: TGTGCTAGTGGTTTGGCCCTAGCGGGCACTAGCACAGATACGCAGTATTTT.

This clone was seen just once. This chain links TRBV4-2 with TRBJ1-5; 8 bases fit TRBD1. Germline lookup yields CDR1 LGHNA and CDR2 YNFKEQ. J was trimmed by 2 bases and V by 0 bases; bases with no gene match: 6. This CDR3 is built from 17 residues. DNA of the CDR3: TGTGCCAGCAGCCAAGATACGACACAGGGGGGCAATCAGCCCCAGCATTTT. Its translation: CASSQDTTQGGNQPQHF.

This rearrangement joins TRBV6-5 to TRBJ2-2; D gene uncertain. The CDR3 length is 13 residues. CDR1 and CDR2 (germline): MNHEY, SVGAGI. Trimming removed 11 bases at V and 1 base at J, with 11 bases between. The CDR3, as DNA: TGTGCCGCCTGGGCCGGGAACACCGGGGAGCTGTTTTTT. This encodes CAAWAGNTGELFF.

The rearrangement joins TRBV6-1 to TRBJ1-6, with 9 bases identical to TRBD1. CDR3 size: 14 residues. V gave up 6 bases and J gave up 6 bases; unmatched junction bases: 3. Germline V gene data show CDR1 as MNHNS and CDR2 as SASEGT. CDR3 sequence: CASRPDRGNSPLHF. The CDR3 DNA reads as TGTGCCAGCAGACCGGACAGGGGTAATTCACCCCTCCACTTT.

This chain joins TRBV9 and TRBJ1-5; D is possibly TRBD1 (6 bases). Germline values: CDR1 SGDLS, CDR2 YYNGEE. The V end lost 0 bases, the J end lost 7 bases, and 14 bases lay between the germline ends. The CDR3 loop spans 15 amino acids. DNA for the CDR3: TGTGCCAGCAGCGTAGGTGTCTCAGGGGACCAGCCCCAGCATTTT. Its protein is CASSVGVSGDQPQHF.

This sequence joins TRBV7-8 and TRBJ1-1; 10 bases align to TRBD1. The CDR3 contains 19 residues. Trimming removed 3 bases from V and 6 bases from J; junction bases left unmatched: 19. The V gene's germline CDR1 is SGHVS and CDR2 FQNEAQ. CDR3 in DNA: TGTGCCAGCAGCTTTTTTCGAGCGTTTTATGGGACAGGGGAGGCTGAAGCTTTCTTT. Its protein product is CASSFFRAFYGTGEAEAFF.

The CDR3 DNA sequence: TGTGCCAGCAGGGGAAGGACAGGGTCGGGGGAGACCCAGTACTTC. Translated, it gives CASRGRTGSGETQYF. The V call is TRBV11-3, the J call TRBJ2-5; 8 nucleotides align to TRBD1. Germline V gene sequence: CDR1 SGHNT, CDR2 YENEEA. Trimming cost V 6 bases and J 5 bases; bases outside gene matches: 11. The CDR3 is 15 residues long.

The chain combines TRBV7-2 with TRBJ1-4; D unclear. CDR3 size: 14 residues. Trimming took 5 bases from V and 5 from J, leaving 12 bases between them. From germline, CDR1 is SGHTA and CDR2 FQGNSA. CDR3 in amino acids: CASSPTWSNEKLFF. CDR3 in DNA: TGTGCCAGCAGCCCTACGTGGTCGAATGAAAAACTGTTTTTT. Full variable domain (outside the CDR3, taken from reference TRBV7-2 and TRBJ1-4): GAGVSQSPSNKVTEKGKDVELRCDPISGHTALYWYRQSLGQGLEFLIYFQGNSAPDKSGLPSDRFSAERTGGSVSTLTIQRTQQEDSAVYLCASSPTWSNEKLFFGSGTQLSVL.

V and J are TRBV18 and TRBJ2-3; 8 positions agree with TRBD2. The trim removed 3 bases at V and 4 bases at J, leaving 9 bases unmatched. This CDR3 contains 16 residues. Germline V gene data show CDR1 as KGHSH and CDR2 as LQKENI. CDR3 bases: TGTGCCAGCTCACCGAATCGGGGGGGCGGGTCAGATACGCAGTATTTT. It encodes CASSPNRGGGSDTQYF.